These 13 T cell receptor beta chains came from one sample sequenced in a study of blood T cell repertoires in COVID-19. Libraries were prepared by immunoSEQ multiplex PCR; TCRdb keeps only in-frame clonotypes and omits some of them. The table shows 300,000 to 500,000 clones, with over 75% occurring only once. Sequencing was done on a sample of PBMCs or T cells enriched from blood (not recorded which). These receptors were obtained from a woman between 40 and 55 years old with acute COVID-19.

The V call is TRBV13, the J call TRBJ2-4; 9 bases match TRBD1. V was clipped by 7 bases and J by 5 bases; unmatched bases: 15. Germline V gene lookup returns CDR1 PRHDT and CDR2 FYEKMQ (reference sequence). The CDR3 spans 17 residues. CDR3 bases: TGTGCCAGCACTCTTCTGATCCGGGACAGGGCCCAAAACATTCAGTACTTC. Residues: CASTLLIRDRAQNIQYF.

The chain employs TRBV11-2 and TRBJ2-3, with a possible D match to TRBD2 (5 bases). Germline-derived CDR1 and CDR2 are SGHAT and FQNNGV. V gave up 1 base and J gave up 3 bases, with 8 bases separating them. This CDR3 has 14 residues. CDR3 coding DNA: TGTGCCAGCAGCTTAGGTACTAGGACAGATACGCAGTATTTT. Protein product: CASSLGTRTDTQYF.

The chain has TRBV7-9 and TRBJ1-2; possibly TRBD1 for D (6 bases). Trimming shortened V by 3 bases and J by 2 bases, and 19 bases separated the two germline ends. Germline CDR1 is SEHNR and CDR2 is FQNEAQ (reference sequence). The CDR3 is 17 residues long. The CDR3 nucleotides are TGTGCCAGCAGCTTGGGGGCAGGCGGCGAAGGGAACTATGGCTACACCTTC. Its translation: CASSLGAGGEGNYGYTF.

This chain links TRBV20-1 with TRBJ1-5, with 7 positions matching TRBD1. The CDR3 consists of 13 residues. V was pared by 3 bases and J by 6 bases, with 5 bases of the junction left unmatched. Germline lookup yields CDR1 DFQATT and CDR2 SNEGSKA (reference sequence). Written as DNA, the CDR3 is TGCAGTGCTAGTAACAGGGGCATTCAGCCCCAGCATTTT. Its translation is CSASNRGIQPQHF.

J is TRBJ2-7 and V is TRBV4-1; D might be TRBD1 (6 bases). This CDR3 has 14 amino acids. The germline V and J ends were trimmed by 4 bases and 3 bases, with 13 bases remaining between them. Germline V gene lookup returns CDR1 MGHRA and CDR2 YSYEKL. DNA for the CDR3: TGCGCCAGCAGCCGTCAAGGGGGTGGCTACGAGCAGTACTTC. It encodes CASSRQGGGYEQYF.

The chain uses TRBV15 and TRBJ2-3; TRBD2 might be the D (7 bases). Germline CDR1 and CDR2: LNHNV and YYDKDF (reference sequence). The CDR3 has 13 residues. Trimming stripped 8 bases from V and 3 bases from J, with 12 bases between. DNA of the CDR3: TGTGCCACCCGCGAGGGGGGGACAGATACGCAGTATTTT. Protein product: CATREGGTDTQYF.

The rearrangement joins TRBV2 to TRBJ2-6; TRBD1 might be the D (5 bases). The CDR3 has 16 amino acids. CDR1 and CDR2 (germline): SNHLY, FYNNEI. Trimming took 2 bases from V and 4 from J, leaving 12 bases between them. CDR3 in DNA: TGTGCCAGCAGTGAATGGGGCCTCTCCGGGGCCAACGTCCTGACTTTC. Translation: CASSEWGLSGANVLTF.

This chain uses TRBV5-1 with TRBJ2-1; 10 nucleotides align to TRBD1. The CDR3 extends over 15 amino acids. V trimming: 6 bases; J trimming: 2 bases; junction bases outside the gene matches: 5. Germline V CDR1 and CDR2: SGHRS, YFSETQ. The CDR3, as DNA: TGCGCCAGCACCGAGGGACAGGGGACCTACAATGAGCAGTTCTTC. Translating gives CASTEGQGTYNEQFF. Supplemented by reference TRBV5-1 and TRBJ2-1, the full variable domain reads KAGVTQTPRYLIKTRGQQVTLSCSPISGHRSVSWYQQTPGQGLQFLFEYFSETQRNKGNFPGRFSGRQFSNSRSEMNVSTLELGDSALYLCASTEGQGTYNEQFFGPGTRLTVL.

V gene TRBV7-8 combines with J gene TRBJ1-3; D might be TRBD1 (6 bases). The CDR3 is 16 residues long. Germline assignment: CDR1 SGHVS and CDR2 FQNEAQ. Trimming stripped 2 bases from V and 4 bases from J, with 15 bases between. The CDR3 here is CASSLTHGTLGNTIYF. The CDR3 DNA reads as TGTGCCAGCAGCTTAACACATGGGACACTAGGAAACACCATATATTTT.

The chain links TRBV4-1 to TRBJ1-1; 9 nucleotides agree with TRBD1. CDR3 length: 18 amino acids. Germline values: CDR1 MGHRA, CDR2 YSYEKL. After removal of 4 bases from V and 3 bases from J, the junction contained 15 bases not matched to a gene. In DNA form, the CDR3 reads TGCGCCAGCAGCCGACACGCGGCGACAGGGGGAGGGGACACTGAAGCTTTCTTT. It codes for CASSRHAATGGGDTEAFF.

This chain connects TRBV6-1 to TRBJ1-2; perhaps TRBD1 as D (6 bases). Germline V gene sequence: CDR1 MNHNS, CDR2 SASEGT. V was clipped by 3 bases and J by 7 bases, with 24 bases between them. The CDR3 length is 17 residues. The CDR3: CASSDNRAQGWVRGYTF. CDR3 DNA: TGTGCCAGCAGTGACAACAGGGCCCAAGGTTGGGTTCGTGGCTACACCTTC.

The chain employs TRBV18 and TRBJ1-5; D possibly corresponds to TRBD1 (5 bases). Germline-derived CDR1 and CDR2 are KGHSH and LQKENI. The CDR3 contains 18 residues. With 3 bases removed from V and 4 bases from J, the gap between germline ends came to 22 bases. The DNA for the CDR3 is TGTGCCAGCTCACCCGGCAGGGAGGAACCCGTTTGGAATCAGCCCCAGCATTTT. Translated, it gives CASSPGREEPVWNQPQHF.

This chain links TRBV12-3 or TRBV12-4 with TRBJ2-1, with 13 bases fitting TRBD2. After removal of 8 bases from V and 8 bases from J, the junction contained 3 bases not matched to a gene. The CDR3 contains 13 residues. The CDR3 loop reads CASQLAGGHEQFF. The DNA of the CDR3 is TGTGCCAGCCAACTAGCGGGGGGGCATGAGCAGTTCTTC.